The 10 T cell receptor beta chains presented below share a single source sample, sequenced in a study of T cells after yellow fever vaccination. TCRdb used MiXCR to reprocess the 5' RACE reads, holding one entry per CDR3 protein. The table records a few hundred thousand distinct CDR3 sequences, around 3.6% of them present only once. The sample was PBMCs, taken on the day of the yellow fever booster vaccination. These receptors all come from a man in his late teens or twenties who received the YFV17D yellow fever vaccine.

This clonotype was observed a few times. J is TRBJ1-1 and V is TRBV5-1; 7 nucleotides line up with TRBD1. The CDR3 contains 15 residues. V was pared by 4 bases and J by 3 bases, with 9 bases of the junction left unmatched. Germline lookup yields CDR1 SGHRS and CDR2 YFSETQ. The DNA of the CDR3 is TGCGCCAGCAGCGTACGAAGGGGGCTGGACACTGAAGCTTTCTTT. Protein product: CASSVRRGLDTEAFF.

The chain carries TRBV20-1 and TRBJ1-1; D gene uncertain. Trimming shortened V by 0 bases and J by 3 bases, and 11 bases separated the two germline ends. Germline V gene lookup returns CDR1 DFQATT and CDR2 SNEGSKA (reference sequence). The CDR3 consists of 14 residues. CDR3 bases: TGCAGTGCTAGAGAGGACGGATCCTACACTGAAGCTTTCTTT. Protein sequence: CSAREDGSYTEAFF.

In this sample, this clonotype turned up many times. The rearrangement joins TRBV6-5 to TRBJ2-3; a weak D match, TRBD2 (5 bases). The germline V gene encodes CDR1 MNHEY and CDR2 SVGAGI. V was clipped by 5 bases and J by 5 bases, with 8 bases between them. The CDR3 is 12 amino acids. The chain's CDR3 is CASSRRGDTQYF. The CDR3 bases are TGTGCCAGCAGTCGCCGGGGAGATACGCAGTATTTT.

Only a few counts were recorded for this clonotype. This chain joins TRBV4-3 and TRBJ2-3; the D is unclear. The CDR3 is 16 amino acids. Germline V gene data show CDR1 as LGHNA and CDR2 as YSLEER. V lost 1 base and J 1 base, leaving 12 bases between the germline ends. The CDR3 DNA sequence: TGCGCCAGCAGCCAAGCAGTATTTACAGGCACAGATACGCAGTATTTT. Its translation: CASSQAVFTGTDTQYF.

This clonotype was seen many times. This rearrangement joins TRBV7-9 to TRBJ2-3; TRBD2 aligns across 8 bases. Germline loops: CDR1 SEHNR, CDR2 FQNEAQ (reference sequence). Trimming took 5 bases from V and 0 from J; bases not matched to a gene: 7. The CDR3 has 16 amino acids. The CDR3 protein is CASSVTRGASTDTQYF. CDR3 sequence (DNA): TGTGCCAGCAGCGTGACGCGGGGGGCGAGCACAGATACGCAGTATTTT.

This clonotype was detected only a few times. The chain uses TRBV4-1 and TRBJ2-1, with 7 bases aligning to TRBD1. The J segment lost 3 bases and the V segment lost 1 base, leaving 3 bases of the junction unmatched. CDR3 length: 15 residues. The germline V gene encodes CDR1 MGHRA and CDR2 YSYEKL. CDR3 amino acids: CASSQAGTVYNEQFF. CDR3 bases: TGCGCCAGCAGCCAAGCGGGGACAGTCTACAATGAGCAGTTCTTC.

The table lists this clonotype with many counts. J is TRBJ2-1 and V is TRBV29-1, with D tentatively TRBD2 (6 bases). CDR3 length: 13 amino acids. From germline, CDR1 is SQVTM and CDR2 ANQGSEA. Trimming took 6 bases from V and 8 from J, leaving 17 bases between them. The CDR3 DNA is TGCAGCGTCGGAGGGACGTCCCTCCATGAGCAGTTCTTC. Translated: CSVGGTSLHEQFF.

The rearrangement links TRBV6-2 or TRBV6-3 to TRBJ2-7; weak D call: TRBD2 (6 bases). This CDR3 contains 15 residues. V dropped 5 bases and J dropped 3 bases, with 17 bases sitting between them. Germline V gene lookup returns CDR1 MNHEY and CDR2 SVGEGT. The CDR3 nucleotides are TGTGCCAGCAGTCTACCGGGGGTACTAAGCTACGAGCAGTACTTC. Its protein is CASSLPGVLSYEQYF.

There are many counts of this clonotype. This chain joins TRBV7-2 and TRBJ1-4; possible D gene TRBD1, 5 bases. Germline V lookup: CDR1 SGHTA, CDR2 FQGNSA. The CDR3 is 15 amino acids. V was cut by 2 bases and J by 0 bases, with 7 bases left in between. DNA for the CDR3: TGTGCCAGCAGCTTACGCAGGGCAACTAATGAAAAACTGTTTTTT. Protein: CASSLRRATNEKLFF. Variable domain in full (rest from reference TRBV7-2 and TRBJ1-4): GAGVSQSPSNKVTEKGKDVELRCDPISGHTALYWYRQSLGQGLEFLIYFQGNSAPDKSGLPSDRFSAERTGGSVSTLTIQRTQQEDSAVYLCASSLRRATNEKLFFGSGTQLSVL.

DNA of the CDR3: TGTGCCAGCAGATCGACTCACGGGGGCCTCCAAGAGACCCAGTACTTC. It translates to CASRSTHGGLQETQYF. This chain uses TRBV7-8 with TRBJ2-5, with D perhaps given as TRBD1 or TRBD2 (6 bases each). The CDR3 runs 16 residues. Germline V gene data show CDR1 as SGHVS and CDR2 as FQNEAQ. The V end was cut by 6 bases, the J end by 1 base, with 18 bases between.